The entry below describes one T cell receptor (beta chain). Its specificity is not known. The V end lost 5 bases, the J end lost 16 bases, and 9 bases lay between the germline ends. Germline V gene data show CDR1 as DFQATT and CDR2 as SNEGSKA (reference sequence). CDR3 length: 8 amino acids. Assay used: immunoSEQ multiplex PCR; TCRdb lists only in-frame clones, some missing. The data contain roughly 35,000 clones, about 92% of them singletons. This record comes from a study of T cells in localized non-small cell lung cancer. The study, taken as a whole, reports: Elevated circulating T cell density in blood was associated with longer overall survival. Researchers found a median approximately 55 of the top 100 tumor clones in adjacent lung. Adjacent uninvolved lung tissue had the highest T cell clonality, exceeding tumor.

The clonotype originates from a female donor over 55 with stage I lung adenocarcinoma. The sample consisted of peripheral blood, taken before any cancer treatment. The chain is built from TRBV20-1 and TRBJ2-1, with D possibly TRBD1 on 5 matching bases. CDR3 amino acids: CSAGHNFF. The DNA for the CDR3 is TGCAGTGCTGGACATAATTTCTTC.